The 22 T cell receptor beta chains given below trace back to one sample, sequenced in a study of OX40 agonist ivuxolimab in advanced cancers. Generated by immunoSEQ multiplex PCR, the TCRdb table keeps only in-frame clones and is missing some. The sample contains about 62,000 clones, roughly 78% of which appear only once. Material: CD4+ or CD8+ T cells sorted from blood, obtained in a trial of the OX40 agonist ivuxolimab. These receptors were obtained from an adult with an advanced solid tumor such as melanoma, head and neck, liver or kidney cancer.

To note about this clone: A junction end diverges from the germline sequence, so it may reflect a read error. CDR3 region: CAGSLWDSVRETQYF. In nucleotides, the CDR3 is TGTGCCGGCAGCTTGTGGGACAGCGTCCGGGAGACCCAGTACTTC. The V gene is TRBV5-6, the J gene TRBJ2-5, with 7 nucleotides matching TRBD1. The germline gives CDR1 SGHDT, CDR2 YYEEEE. The CDR3 is 15 amino acids.

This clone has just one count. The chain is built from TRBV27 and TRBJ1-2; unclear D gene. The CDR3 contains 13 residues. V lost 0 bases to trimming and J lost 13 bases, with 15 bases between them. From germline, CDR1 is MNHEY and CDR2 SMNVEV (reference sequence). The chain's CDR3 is CASSLSGAPSTTF. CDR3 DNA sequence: TGTGCCAGCAGTTTATCAGGCGCCCCCTCCACCACCTTC.

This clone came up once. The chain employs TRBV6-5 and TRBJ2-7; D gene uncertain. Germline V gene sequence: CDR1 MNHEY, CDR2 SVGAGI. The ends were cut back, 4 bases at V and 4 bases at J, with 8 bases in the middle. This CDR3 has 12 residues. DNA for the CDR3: TGTGCCAGCAGTTTTTCCACATACGAGCAGTACTTC. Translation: CASSFSTYEQYF.

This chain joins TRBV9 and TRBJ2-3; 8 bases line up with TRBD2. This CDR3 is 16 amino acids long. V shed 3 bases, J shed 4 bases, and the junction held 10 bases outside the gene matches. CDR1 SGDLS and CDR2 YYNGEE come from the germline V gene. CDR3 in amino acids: CASSDRPGGGPDTQYF. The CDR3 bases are TGTGCCAGCAGCGACCGGCCGGGGGGGGGCCCAGATACGCAGTATTTT.

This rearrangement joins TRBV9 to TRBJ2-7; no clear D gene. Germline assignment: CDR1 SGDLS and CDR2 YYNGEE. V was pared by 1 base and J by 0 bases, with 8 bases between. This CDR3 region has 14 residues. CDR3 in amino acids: CASSVRPSSYEQYF. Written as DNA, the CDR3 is TGTGCCAGCAGCGTAAGACCGAGCTCCTACGAGCAGTACTTC.

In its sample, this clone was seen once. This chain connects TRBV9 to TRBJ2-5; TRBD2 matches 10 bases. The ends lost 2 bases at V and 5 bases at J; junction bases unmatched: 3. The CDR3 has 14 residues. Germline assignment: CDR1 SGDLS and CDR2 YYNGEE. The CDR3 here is CASSVGTSAETQYF. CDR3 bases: TGTGCCAGCAGCGTCGGGACTAGCGCGGAGACCCAGTACTTC. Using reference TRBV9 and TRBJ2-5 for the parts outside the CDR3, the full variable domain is DSGVTQTPKHLITATGQRVTLRCSPRSGDLSVYWYQQSLDQGLQFLIQYYNGEERAKGNILERFSAQQFPDLHSELNLSSLELGDSALYFCASSVGTSAETQYFGPGTRLLVL.

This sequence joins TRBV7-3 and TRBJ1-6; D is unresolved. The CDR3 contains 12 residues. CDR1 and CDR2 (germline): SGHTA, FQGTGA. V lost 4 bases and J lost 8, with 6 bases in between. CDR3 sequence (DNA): TGTGCCAGCAGCTACGGAGATTCACCCCTCCACTTT. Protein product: CASSYGDSPLHF.

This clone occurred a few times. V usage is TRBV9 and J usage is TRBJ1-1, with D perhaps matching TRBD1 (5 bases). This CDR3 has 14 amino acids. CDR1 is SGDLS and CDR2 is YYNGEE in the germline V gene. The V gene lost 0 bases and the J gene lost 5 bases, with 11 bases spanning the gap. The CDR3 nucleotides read TGTGCCAGCAGCGTAGAACAGGAGAGGACTGAAGCTTTCTTT. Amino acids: CASSVEQERTEAFF.

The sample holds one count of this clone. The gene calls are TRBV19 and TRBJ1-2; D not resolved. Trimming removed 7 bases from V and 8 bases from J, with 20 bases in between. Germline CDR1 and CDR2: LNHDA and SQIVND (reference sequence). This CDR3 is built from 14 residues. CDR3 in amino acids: CASTLPGVSGGYTF. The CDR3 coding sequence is TGTGCCAGTACCCTCCCCGGGGTGAGTGGAGGCTACACCTTC.

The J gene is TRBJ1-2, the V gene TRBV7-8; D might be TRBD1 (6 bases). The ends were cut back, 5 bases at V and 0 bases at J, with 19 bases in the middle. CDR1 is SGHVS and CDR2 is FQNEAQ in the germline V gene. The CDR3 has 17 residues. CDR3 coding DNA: TGTGCCAGCAGCACCGGAGACAGGTTAATAGCTAACTATGGCTACACCTTC. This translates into CASSTGDRLIANYGYTF.

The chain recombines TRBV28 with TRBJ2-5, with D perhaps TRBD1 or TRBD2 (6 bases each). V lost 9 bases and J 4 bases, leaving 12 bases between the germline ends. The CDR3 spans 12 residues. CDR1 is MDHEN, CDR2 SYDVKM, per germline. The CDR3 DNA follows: TGTGCCAGTTCGGGGGCGGGAGAGACCCAGTACTTC. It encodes CASSGAGETQYF.

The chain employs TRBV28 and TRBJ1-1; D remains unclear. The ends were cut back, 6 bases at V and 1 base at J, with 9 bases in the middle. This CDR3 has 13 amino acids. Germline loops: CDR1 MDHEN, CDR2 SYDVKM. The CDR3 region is CASSIGENTEAFF. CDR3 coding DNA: TGTGCCAGCAGCATCGGAGAGAACACTGAAGCTTTCTTT.

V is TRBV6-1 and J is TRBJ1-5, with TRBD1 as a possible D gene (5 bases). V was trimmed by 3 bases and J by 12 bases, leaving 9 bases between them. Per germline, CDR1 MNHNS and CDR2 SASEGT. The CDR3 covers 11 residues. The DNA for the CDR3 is TGTGCCAGCAGTGAGACAGACCACCAGCATTTT. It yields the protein CASSETDHQHF.

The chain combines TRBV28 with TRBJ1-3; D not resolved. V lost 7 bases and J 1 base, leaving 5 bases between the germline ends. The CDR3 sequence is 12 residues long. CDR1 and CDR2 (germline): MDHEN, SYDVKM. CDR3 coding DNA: TGTGCCAGCACCCGATCTGGAAACACCATATATTTT. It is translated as CASTRSGNTIYF. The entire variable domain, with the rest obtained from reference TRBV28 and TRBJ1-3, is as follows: DVKVTQSSRYLVKRTGEKVFLECVQDMDHENMFWYRQDPGLGLRLIYFSYDVKMKEKGDIPEGYSVSREKKERFSLILESASTNQTSMYLCASTRSGNTIYFGEGSWLTVV.

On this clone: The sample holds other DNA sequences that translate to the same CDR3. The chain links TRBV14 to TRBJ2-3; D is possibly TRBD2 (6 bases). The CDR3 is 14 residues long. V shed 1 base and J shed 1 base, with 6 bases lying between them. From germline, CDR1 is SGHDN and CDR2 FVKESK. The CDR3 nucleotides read TGTGCCAGCAGCCAAGCGGGGGGCACAGATACGCAGTATTTT. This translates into CASSQAGGTDTQYF.

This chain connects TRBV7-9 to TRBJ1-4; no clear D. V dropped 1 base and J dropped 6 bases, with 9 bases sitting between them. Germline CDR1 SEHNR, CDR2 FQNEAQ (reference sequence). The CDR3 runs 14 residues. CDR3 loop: CASSLGGGDEKLFF. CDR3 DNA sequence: TGTGCCAGCAGCTTAGGGGGAGGCGATGAAAAACTGTTTTTT.

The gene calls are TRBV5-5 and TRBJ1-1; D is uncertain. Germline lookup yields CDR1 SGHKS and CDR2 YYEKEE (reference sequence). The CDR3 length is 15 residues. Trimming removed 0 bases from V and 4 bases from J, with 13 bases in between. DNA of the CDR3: TGTGCCAGCAGCTTGGCGCGCGCCCAACGCACTGAAGCTTTCTTT. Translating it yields CASSLARAQRTEAFF.

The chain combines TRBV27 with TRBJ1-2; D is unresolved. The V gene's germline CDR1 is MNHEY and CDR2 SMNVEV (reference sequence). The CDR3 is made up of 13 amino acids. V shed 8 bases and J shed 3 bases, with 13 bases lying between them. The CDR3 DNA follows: TGTGCCAGCTTGATACACGGGGACTATGGCTACACCTTC. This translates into CASLIHGDYGYTF.

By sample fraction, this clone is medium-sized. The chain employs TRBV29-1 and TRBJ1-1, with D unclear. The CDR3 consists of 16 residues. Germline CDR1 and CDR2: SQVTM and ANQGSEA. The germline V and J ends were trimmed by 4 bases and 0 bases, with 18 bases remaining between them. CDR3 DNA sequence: TGCAGCGTTGCCGGGCACAGCAAGCTCATGAACACTGAAGCTTTCTTT. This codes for CSVAGHSKLMNTEAFF.

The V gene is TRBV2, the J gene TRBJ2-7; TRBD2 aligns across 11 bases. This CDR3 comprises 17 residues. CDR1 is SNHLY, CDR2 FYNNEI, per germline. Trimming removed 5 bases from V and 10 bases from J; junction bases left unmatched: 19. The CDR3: CASSPGTSGAIRRIQYF. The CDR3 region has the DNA TGTGCCAGCAGTCCGGGGACTAGCGGCGCCATCCGTCGGATCCAGTACTTC.

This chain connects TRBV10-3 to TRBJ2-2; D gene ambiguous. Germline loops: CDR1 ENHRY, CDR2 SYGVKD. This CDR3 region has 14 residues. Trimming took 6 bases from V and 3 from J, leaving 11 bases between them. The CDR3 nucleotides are TGTGCCATCAGGGACGGTCTGGACACCGGGGAGCTGTTTTTT. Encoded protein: CAIRDGLDTGELFF.

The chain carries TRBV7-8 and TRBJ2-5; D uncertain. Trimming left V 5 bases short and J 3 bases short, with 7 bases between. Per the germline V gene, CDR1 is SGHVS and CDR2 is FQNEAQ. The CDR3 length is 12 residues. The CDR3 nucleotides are TGTGCCAGCAGCCCCTCAGAAGAGACCCAGTACTTC. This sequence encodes CASSPSEETQYF.